This T cell receptor beta chain was recovered during a study of T cell repertoires in cytomegalovirus infection (dated by TCRdb to the late 2010s). A note on the overall study: The HLA type of each donor mattered for the analysis, because public TCR beta signatures pointed to carriage of CMV infection along with the matching HLA type.

Results and caveats for the whole study, not just this receptor: The ex vivo response was dominated by HLA-C-restricted CMV-specific TCR beta clonotypes, which also provided the single most frequent clonotype in two of eight donors. Carriers of CMV infection plus the relevant HLA type were discriminated by the cumulative frequency of public TCR beta family members in the study cohort and in an independent roughly 380-donor cohort.

The CDR3 runs 14 amino acids, cysteine and phenylalanine included. Kept here is only the CDR3 DNA, which spans 42 bases and is read in frame from base 1. The germline V gene specifies LGHNT as CDR1 and FRNRAP as CDR2. V is reduced by 5 bases and J by 1 base, leaving a spacing of 11 bases between them. Sequencing was performed on an Illumina HiSeq 1500. The public reads were quality trimmed at Q25 with fastp and then assembled into clones with MiXCR by TCRdb, keeping productive beta chains. Identical CDR3 protein sequences are pooled into one entry, listed with their most common genes and DNA. This sample gives about 530,000 distinct CDR3 sequences in total; about 25% of them show up just once. The top ten clones comprise approximately 13% of the sample. This clonotype has a count of ten or more. The specificity of this receptor is unknown. Per-nucleotide qualities are absent, and no much larger clonotype sits a single base away.

The receptor's source is a human donor in good health (CMV status not recorded). Some clones in this sample may be carry-over from other donors' samples. The receptor chain draws on TRBV12-5 and TRBJ2-5; TRBD2 might be the D gene, on 5 matching bases. Sequenced: PBMCs. The CDR3 in this case is CASGTGLPQETQYF. The DNA sequence is given as TGTGCTAGTGGTACCGGACTTCCCCAAGAGACCCAGTACTTC.